This passage covers 26 T cell receptor beta chains from one sample sequenced in a study of blood T cell repertoires in COVID-19. Data came from immunoSEQ multiplex PCR; TCRdb stores just in-frame clones and leaves some out. Here the sample spans more than 95,000 clones, 87% being singletons. The sequenced sample consisted of peripheral blood. These TCRs come from a man in his fifties or sixties with acute or convalescent COVID-19.

The V call is TRBV6-4, the J call TRBJ2-3, with 9 positions matching TRBD1. CDR1 is MRHNA and CDR2 is SNTAGT in the germline V gene. The J segment lost 3 bases and the V segment lost 5 bases, leaving 3 bases of the junction unmatched. The CDR3 length is 14 residues. The DNA of the CDR3 is TGTGCCAGCAGTACCGGGACAGGGACAGATACGCAGTATTTT. Its translation: CASSTGTGTDTQYF.

J is TRBJ2-7 and V is TRBV28; 10 bases fit TRBD2. J lost 0 bases, V lost 4 bases, and 6 bases had no gene match. The CDR3 runs to 16 residues. The V gene's germline CDR1 is MDHEN and CDR2 SYDVKM. DNA for the CDR3: TGTGCCAGCAGTTCGCCACTAGCGGGGAGCTCCTACGAGCAGTACTTC. Translating gives CASSSPLAGSSYEQYF.

This clone is judged medium-sized. The chain couples TRBV20-1 to TRBJ2-4, with TRBD2 identical over 10 bases. Germline-derived CDR1 and CDR2 are DFQATT and SNEGSKA (reference sequence). The CDR3 spans 16 residues. V shed 3 bases, J shed 3 bases, and the junction held 8 bases outside the gene matches. CDR3 sequence: CSASGASGRGKNIQYF. The CDR3 DNA is TGCAGTGCTAGTGGGGCTAGCGGGAGAGGCAAAAACATTCAGTACTTC.

The chain employs TRBV3-1 (or the pseudogene TRBV3-2) and TRBJ1-6; no reliable D call. Germline CDR1 is LGHDT and CDR2 is YNNKEL (reference sequence). The CDR3 covers 12 residues. The V gene lost 4 bases and the J gene lost 13 bases, with 11 bases spanning the gap. This CDR3 reads CASSPDVGPLHF. CDR3 DNA: TGTGCCAGCAGCCCCGACGTGGGCCCCCTCCACTTT.

This chain uses TRBV5-1 with TRBJ1-4; maybe TRBD1 (6 bases). V gave up 3 bases and J gave up 2 bases, with 17 bases separating them. CDR1 and CDR2 (germline): SGHRS, YFSETQ. CDR3 length: 17 residues. The CDR3 coding sequence is TGCGCCAGCAGCTCCCAGGGCCAGGGGCGGACTAATGAAAAACTGTTTTTT. Protein sequence: CASSSQGQGRTNEKLFF.

The chain is built from TRBV9 and TRBJ1-2; TRBD1 agrees at 10 bases. After removal of 0 bases from V and 4 bases from J, the junction contained 6 bases not matched to a gene. The CDR3 totals 16 residues. Germline values: CDR1 SGDLS, CDR2 YYNGEE. CDR3 protein: CASSVDPGQGSYGYTF. The CDR3 DNA follows: TGTGCCAGCAGCGTAGATCCGGGACAGGGGTCCTATGGCTACACCTTC. Full variable domain (missing parts from reference TRBV9 and TRBJ1-2): DSGVTQTPKHLITATGQRVTLRCSPRSGDLSVYWYQQSLDQGLQFLIQYYNGEERAKGNILERFSAQQFPDLHSELNLSSLELGDSALYFCASSVDPGQGSYGYTFGSGTRLTVV.

The table lists this clone with a count of one. V gene TRBV15 combines with J gene TRBJ2-2; 12 bases align to TRBD2. This CDR3 contains 15 residues. Germline CDR1 LNHNV, CDR2 YYDKDF (reference sequence). Unmatched junction bases numbered 3, after V lost 5 bases and J lost 5 bases. The CDR3 bases are TGTGCCACCAGCGGACTAGCGGGATATACCGGGGAGCTGTTTTTT. This sequence encodes CATSGLAGYTGELFF.

J is TRBJ2-3 and V is TRBV3-1 (or the pseudogene TRBV3-2); weak D call: TRBD2 (6 bases). The germline V and J ends were trimmed by 4 bases and 8 bases, with 25 bases remaining between them. Germline-derived CDR1 and CDR2 are LGHDT and YNNKEL (reference sequence). This CDR3 has 17 amino acids. The CDR3, as DNA: TGTGCCAGCAGCCCTCCGGAGGGGCCAGGGAGGAGGGTTACGCAGTATTTT. Residues: CASSPPEGPGRRVTQYF.

The chain employs TRBV2 and TRBJ2-3, with a possible D match to TRBD1 (6 bases). Germline lookup yields CDR1 SNHLY and CDR2 FYNNEI. Trimming removed 6 bases at V and 5 bases at J, with 15 bases between. CDR3 size: 14 residues. The CDR3 sequence: CASRITGSGDTQYF. CDR3 nucleotides: TGTGCCAGCAGGATAACAGGGTCCGGAGATACGCAGTATTTT.

The V gene is TRBV27, the J gene TRBJ2-7; D gene uncertain. The CDR3 has 13 residues. Germline values: CDR1 MNHEY, CDR2 SMNVEV (reference sequence). V was pared by 2 bases and J by 6 bases, with 11 bases between. This CDR3 reads CASSLGRGVEQYF. The CDR3 DNA is TGTGCCAGCAGTTTAGGAAGAGGCGTCGAGCAGTACTTC.

The V and J genes are TRBV19 and TRBJ1-2; possibly TRBD1 for D (6 bases). Per the germline V gene, CDR1 is LNHDA and CDR2 is SQIVND (reference sequence). V was shortened by 1 base and J by 2 bases, with 8 bases between the two germline ends. The CDR3 is 14 amino acids. DNA of the CDR3: TGTGCCAGTAGTATAGGTGGGGGCAACTATGGCTACACCTTC. Amino acid sequence: CASSIGGGNYGYTF.

The chain combines TRBV18 with TRBJ2-7, with D hard to call. The CDR3 loop spans 13 amino acids. V was trimmed by 2 bases and J by 5 bases, leaving 10 bases between them. Per germline, CDR1 KGHSH and CDR2 LQKENI. CDR3 DNA sequence: TGTGCCAGCTCACCATCCCAGGTCCACGAGCAGTACTTC. It is translated as CASSPSQVHEQYF.

The gene calls are TRBV24-1 and TRBJ1-2; unclear D gene. The CDR3 has 13 amino acids. In germline, CDR1 is KGHDR, CDR2 SFDVKD. Trimming stripped 5 bases from V and 11 bases from J, with 17 bases between. The CDR3 loop reads CATSAPPNGRYTF. The CDR3 DNA reads as TGTGCCACCAGTGCCCCTCCTAATGGGCGATACACCTTC.

The chain recombines TRBV28 with TRBJ2-7; possibly TRBD2 for D (6 bases). This CDR3 comprises 12 residues. V lost 2 bases and J 9 bases, leaving 11 bases between the germline ends. The germline V gene encodes CDR1 MDHEN and CDR2 SYDVKM. The DNA for the CDR3 is TGTGCCAGCAGTTTAGTGATCGGGGGGCAGTACTTC. This gives the protein CASSLVIGGQYF.

The gene calls are TRBV2 and TRBJ2-2; D might be TRBD2 (5 bases). The germline V gene has CDR1 SNHLY and CDR2 FYNNEI. Trimming stripped 3 bases from V and 5 bases from J, with 16 bases between. This CDR3 comprises 16 residues. The chain's CDR3 is CASSERSGYLTGELFF. The CDR3 coding sequence is TGTGCCAGCAGTGAGCGGAGCGGATATTTAACCGGGGAGCTGTTTTTT.

The rearrangement uses TRBV5-1 and TRBJ2-1, with D hard to call. This CDR3 contains 13 residues. Germline loops: CDR1 SGHRS, CDR2 YFSETQ. Trimming left V 1 base short and J 2 bases short, with 4 bases between. CDR3 bases: TGCGCCAGCAGCTTGCAGGCCTACAATGAGCAGTTCTTC. It specifies CASSLQAYNEQFF.

This chain uses TRBV5-1 with TRBJ2-7, with TRBD2 matching over 12 bases. The CDR3 covers 14 residues. Germline CDR1 reads SGHRS; CDR2 reads YFSETQ. The V gene end was trimmed by 3 bases and the J gene end by 3 bases; junction bases not matched to a gene: 1. In nucleotides, the CDR3 is TGCGCCAGCAGCTGGACTAGCGGGGACTACGAGCAGTACTTC. Translating gives CASSWTSGDYEQYF.

This clone was observed a single time. CDR3 DNA: TGTGCCAGCAGTCGGGGTTATAATTCACCCCTCCACTTT. It is translated as CASSRGYNSPLHF. The rearrangement links TRBV11-3 to TRBJ1-6; D not resolved. V was clipped by 6 bases and J by 4 bases, with 7 bases between them. The CDR3 has 13 residues. Germline CDR1 reads SGHNT; CDR2 reads YENEEA.

The chain links TRBV6-6 to TRBJ2-7; D ambiguous. CDR1 MNHNY and CDR2 SVGAGI come from the germline V gene (reference sequence). The CDR3 runs to 15 residues. The V end lost 6 bases, the J end lost 0 bases, and 15 bases lay between the germline ends. The CDR3 nucleotides read TGTGCCAGCAGCCTCACACGCTCGGGCTCCTACGAGCAGTACTTC. Protein sequence: CASSLTRSGSYEQYF.

The rearrangement joins TRBV12-5 to TRBJ1-1, with 11 bases lining up with TRBD1. Germline values: CDR1 LGHNT, CDR2 FRNRAP. J gave up 0 bases and V 7 bases, and 13 bases lay outside the gene matches. The CDR3 runs 18 residues. The CDR3 DNA sequence: TGTGCTAGTGCTTCTGTCATCCGGGACAGGGGGGTGAACACTGAAGCTTTCTTT. This sequence encodes CASASVIRDRGVNTEAFF.

The sample holds a few counts of this clone. The J gene is TRBJ2-2, the V gene TRBV4-1; D may be TRBD1 (6 bases). The V gene lost 1 base and the J gene lost 4 bases, with 10 bases spanning the gap. Germline V gives CDR1 MGHRA, CDR2 YSYEKL. This CDR3 spans 15 amino acids. The CDR3 region is CASSQGDTSTGELFF. CDR3 DNA sequence: TGCGCCAGCAGCCAAGGGGACACCTCCACCGGGGAGCTGTTTTTT.

The table lists this clone with a few counts. The chain employs TRBV30 and TRBJ1-5, with D unresolved. The V gene's germline CDR1 is GTSNPN and CDR2 SVGIG (reference sequence). V lost 3 bases, J lost 0 bases, and 6 bases lay in between. The CDR3 is 13 amino acids. The DNA for the CDR3 is TGTGCCTGGAGCCCTACTAGCAATCAGCCCCAGCATTTT. It encodes CAWSPTSNQPQHF.

This sequence joins TRBV5-4 and TRBJ1-5; D not resolved. Trimming took off 0 bases at V and 3 bases at J, with 4 bases between the two ends. Germline V gene sequence: CDR1 SGHNT, CDR2 YYREEE (reference sequence). The CDR3 runs to 13 residues. The CDR3 nucleotides are TGTGCCAGCAGCTTGGGACACAATCAGCCCCAGCATTTT. Translating it yields CASSLGHNQPQHF.

The chain joins TRBV11-2 to TRBJ2-7; 10 bases align to TRBD1. The CDR3 totals 15 residues. V lost 5 bases to trimming and J lost 3 bases; unmatched junction nucleotides: 7. The germline V gene encodes CDR1 SGHAT and CDR2 FQNNGV. The CDR3 sequence: CASSTGQGNYYEQYF. DNA of the CDR3: TGTGCCAGCAGCACGGGACAGGGGAACTACTACGAGCAGTACTTC.

This chain connects TRBV11-3 to TRBJ1-6, with D unclear. Trimming stripped 5 bases from V and 8 bases from J, with 10 bases between. Per germline, CDR1 SGHNT and CDR2 YENEEA. This CDR3 has 13 amino acids. In DNA form, the CDR3 reads TGTGCCAGCAGCCGCAGGAGGGATTCACCCCTCCACTTT. This translates into CASSRRRDSPLHF.

The chain combines TRBV27 with TRBJ1-5; possibly TRBD1 for D (5 bases). There are 14 residues in the CDR3. V was shortened by 0 bases and J by 9 bases, with 12 bases between the two germline ends. Germline V lookup: CDR1 MNHEY, CDR2 SMNVEV (reference sequence). CDR3 sequence: CASSLSEGTGPQHF. CDR3 sequence (DNA): TGTGCCAGCAGTTTATCGGAGGGGACGGGGCCCCAGCATTTT.